This is a list of T cell receptor beta chains from one sample in a study of response to subunit inactivated influenza vaccine. TCRdb re-derived calls from the RT-PCR reads in MiXCR, one entry per CDR3 protein. The table records more than 450,000 distinct CDR3 sequences, 7.6% of them present only once. Specimen: PBMCs from blood, collected around 25 months after vaccination. Source of these receptors: a man between 50 and 75 years old who received an inactivated influenza vaccine. CDR3s include the opening cysteine and the closing phenylalanine or tryptophan. Each record gives: clone size, J gene, D gene, V gene, CDR3 protein, CDR3 DNA. D genes are given only for firm matches. Part of the rows lack a size; the others show once, few, many or a class for expanded clones.

NA,TRBJ1-2,NA,TRBV20-1,CSAPTGDGYTF,TGCAGTGCCCCGACAGGCGATGGCTACACCTTC
few,TRBJ2-7,NA,TRBV7-9,CASSTRVTPYEQYF,TGTGCCAGCAGCACGCGGGTGACACCCTACGAGCAGTACTTC
few,TRBJ2-7,NA,TRBV5-1,CASRIKLTENHEQYF,TGCGCCAGCAGAATAAAATTGACAGAGAACCACGAGCAGTACTTC
many,TRBJ2-2,NA,TRBV28,CAIWSGNTGELFF,TGTGCCATCTGGTCAGGGAACACCGGGGAGCTGTTTTTT
few,TRBJ2-1,NA,TRBV4-2,CASSPDNRESYNEQFF,TGTGCCAGCAGCCCCGATAACAGGGAATCCTACAATGAGCAGTTCTTC
few,TRBJ1-1,NA,TRBV19,CASSIGVSTEAFF,TGTGCCAGTAGTATAGGAGTTAGCACTGAAGCTTTCTTT
NA,TRBJ2-7,NA,TRBV5-1,CASSLAAGFLHEQYF,TGCGCCAGCAGCTTGGCAGCAGGGTTTCTGCACGAGCAGTACTTC
NA,TRBJ2-5,TRBD1,TRBV20-1,CSATLLQGAAPETQYF,TGCAGTGCAACCCTCTTACAGGGGGCCGCCCCAGAGACCCAGTACTTC
NA,TRBJ1-6,NA,TRBV27,CASKMMSLPYNSPLHF,TGTGCCAGCAAAATGATGAGTCTCCCGTATAATTCACCCCTCCACTTT
NA,TRBJ1-2,NA,TRBV7-2,CASSLTINGDYGYTF,TGTGCCAGCAGCTTAACCATTAATGGAGACTATGGCTACACCTTC
NA,TRBJ1-3,NA,TRBV20-1,CSARDYDRTSGSGNTIYF,TGCAGTGCTAGAGATTACGATAGGACCTCTGGCTCTGGAAACACCATATATTTT
NA,TRBJ2-1,NA,TRBV9,CASSVGTGYNEQFF,TGTGCCAGCAGCGTGGGGACTGGATACAATGAGCAGTTCTTC
many,TRBJ2-3,TRBD2,TRBV9,CASSPYAGETDTQYF,TGTGCCAGCAGCCCCTACGCGGGAGAAACAGATACGCAGTATTTT
few,TRBJ1-5,NA,TRBV15,CATSRDRGGWQPQHF,TGTGCCACCAGCAGAGATAGGGGGGGATGGCAGCCCCAGCATTTT
few,TRBJ1-3,NA,TRBV5-1,CASSLGGYADRGNTIYF,TGCGCCAGCAGCTTGGGGGGGTATGCGGACCGAGGAAACACCATATATTTT
once,TRBJ1-3,NA,TRBV12-2,CASRLAHLTASGNTIYF,TGTGCAAGTCGCTTAGCGCATTTGACAGCCTCTGGAAACACCATATATTTT
few,TRBJ1-2,TRBD1,TRBV5-5,CASSPSGQDRYGYTF,TGTGCCAGCAGCCCATCCGGACAGGATCGCTATGGCTACACCTTC
many,TRBJ1-2,NA,TRBV7-9,CASRLDNYGYTF,TGTGCCAGCAGGCTTGACAACTATGGCTACACCTTC
many,TRBJ2-7,NA,TRBV4-3,CASSQDAEVAREQYF,TGCGCCAGCAGCCAAGATGCCGAGGTTGCCCGCGAGCAGTACTTC
NA,TRBJ2-7,TRBD1,TRBV29-1,CSGVVGTAQGEQYF,TGCAGCGGGGTGGTAGGGACAGCACAAGGCGAGCAGTACTTC
many,TRBJ2-1,TRBD2,TRBV10-3,CATGLAGANEQFF,TGTGCCACCGGACTAGCGGGAGCGAATGAGCAGTTCTTC
few,TRBJ1-5,TRBD1,TRBV7-2,CASSFPTGVQPQHF,TGTGCCAGCAGCTTCCCCACAGGGGTTCAGCCCCAGCATTTT
NA,TRBJ2-2,TRBD1,TRBV6-2/TRBV6-3,CASSPLTGANTGELFF,TGTGCCAGCAGCCCCCTGACAGGGGCGAACACCGGGGAGCTGTTTTTT
few,TRBJ2-1,NA,TRBV4-3,CASSQGISSYNEQFF,TGCGCCAGCAGCCAAGGTATTAGCTCCTACAATGAGCAGTTCTTC
NA,TRBJ1-6,TRBD1,TRBV2,CASGQGQNSPLHF,TGTGCCAGTGGGCAGGGACAGAATTCACCCCTCCACTTT
few,TRBJ1-6,NA,TRBV5-1,CASSLETGNNSPLHF,TGCGCCAGCAGCTTGGAAACAGGGAATAATTCACCCCTCCACTTT
many,TRBJ2-2,NA,TRBV15,CATSRGQNTGELFF,TGTGCCACCAGCAGAGGTCAAAACACCGGGGAGCTGTTTTTT
few,TRBJ2-2,NA,TRBV10-3,CAISDSGQYTGELFF,TGTGCCATCAGTGACTCAGGACAGTACACCGGGGAGCTGTTTTTT
few,TRBJ2-7,NA,TRBV7-8,CASSLAAGQRRYEQYF,TGTGCCAGCAGCTTAGCTGCGGGACAGCGCCGCTACGAGCAGTACTTC
NA,TRBJ1-6,NA,TRBV3-1,CASSQVERTPLHF,TGTGCCAGCAGCCAAGTGGAGAGAACACCCCTCCACTTT
NA,TRBJ2-5,TRBD1,TRBV29-1,CSASKLQGQETQYF,TGCAGCGCCTCGAAGTTACAGGGGCAGGAGACCCAGTACTTC
few,TRBJ2-4,TRBD2,TRBV12-3/TRBV12-4,CASSTGGPAKNIQYF,TGTGCCAGCAGTACGGGAGGGCCAGCCAAAAACATTCAGTACTTC
few,TRBJ1-1,NA,TRBV18,CASSPEGATAFF,TGTGCCAGCTCACCTGAAGGGGCGACGGCTTTCTTT
few,TRBJ2-2,NA,TRBV12-3/TRBV12-4,CASSVETLTGELFF,TGTGCCAGCAGTGTAGAAACTCTCACCGGGGAGCTGTTTTTT
few,TRBJ2-1,TRBD2,TRBV3-1,CASSQDLSGRFDVQFF,TGTGCCAGCAGCCAAGACCTTAGCGGGAGGTTCGATGTGCAGTTCTTC
NA,TRBJ2-7,NA,TRBV7-9,CASSFTAGRLSSYEQYF,TGTGCCAGCAGCTTTACTGCTGGACGGTTAAGCTCCTACGAGCAGTACTTC
many,TRBJ1-3,NA,TRBV10-2,CASSERAGRGSGNTIYF,TGCGCCAGCAGTGAGCGGGCAGGCCGGGGCTCTGGAAACACCATATATTTT
many,TRBJ2-7,TRBD1,TRBV4-3,CASSRGQGSYEQYF,TGCGCCAGCAGCCGCGGACAGGGCTCCTACGAGCAGTACTTC
many,TRBJ2-1,TRBD2,TRBV6-2/TRBV6-3,CASTLAGPNEQFF,TGTGCCAGCACGTTAGCGGGACCCAATGAGCAGTTCTTC
NA,TRBJ1-1,NA,TRBV29-1,CSGGVHTEAFF,TGCAGTGGCGGCGTCCACACTGAAGCTTTCTTT
NA,TRBJ2-1,TRBD2,TRBV7-9,CASSSGLARGQFF,TGTGCCAGCAGCTCGGGACTAGCCCGAGGGCAGTTCTTC
NA,TRBJ1-2,NA,TRBV12-3/TRBV12-4,CATMSEAGYGYTF,TGTGCCACCATGAGCGAGGCAGGCTATGGCTACACCTTC
many,TRBJ2-7,NA,TRBV5-5,CASSLVQGSLDEQYF,TGTGCCAGCAGCTTGGTGCAGGGGAGTTTGGACGAGCAGTACTTC
few,TRBJ1-2,TRBD1,TRBV5-6,CASSLGQAFYGYTF,TGTGCCAGCAGCCTCGGACAGGCATTCTATGGCTACACCTTC
NA,TRBJ2-7,NA,TRBV15,CDPTRYEQYF,TGTGACCCGACAAGGTACGAGCAGTACTTC
NA,TRBJ1-1,NA,TRBV4-2,CASSQERGEDTEAFF,TGTGCCAGCAGCCAAGAACGGGGGGAGGACACTGAAGCTTTCTTT
many,TRBJ1-2,TRBD1,TRBV30,CAWARDGTEHHGYTF,TGTGCCTGGGCTAGGGACGGGACAGAGCATCATGGCTACACCTTC
NA,TRBJ2-1,NA,TRBV5-1,CASSLAWRGGKNEQFF,TGCGCCAGCAGCTTGGCCTGGAGGGGTGGTAAGAATGAGCAGTTCTTC
few,TRBJ2-4,NA,TRBV12-3/TRBV12-4,CASSFGTVQYF,TGTGCCAGCAGTTTTGGTACAGTTCAGTACTTC
many,TRBJ2-7,TRBD2,TRBV3-1,CASSQTSGSSFEQYF,TGTGCCAGCAGCCAAACCAGCGGGAGTAGCTTCGAGCAGTACTTC
NA,TRBJ2-5,NA,TRBV5-1,CASSLREGSGETQYF,TGCGCCAGCAGCTTGCGGGAAGGGTCTGGGGAGACCCAGTACTTC
many,TRBJ2-7,NA,TRBV5-1,CASSLGRAYEQYF,TGCGCCAGCAGCTTGGGCAGGGCCTACGAGCAGTACTTC
NA,TRBJ2-5,TRBD1,TRBV29-1,CSARQGPPETQYF,TGCAGCGCCCGACAGGGGCCACCAGAGACCCAGTACTTC
many,TRBJ1-4,TRBD1,TRBV3-1,CASSQLTGTGNEKLFF,TGTGCCAGCAGCCAATTAACCGGGACAGGGAATGAAAAACTGTTTTTT
NA,TRBJ1-2,TRBD1,TRBV12-3/TRBV12-4,CASRTDSQGARGYTF,TGTGCCAGCAGGACCGATTCACAGGGGGCGCGTGGCTACACCTTC
many,TRBJ2-1,TRBD2,TRBV12-3/TRBV12-4,CASSLAGTSVDNEQFF,TGTGCCAGCAGTTTAGCCGGGACTAGCGTAGACAATGAGCAGTTCTTC
few,TRBJ2-5,NA,TRBV20-1,CSARDSQGWETQYF,TGCAGTGCTAGGGATTCACAGGGATGGGAGACCCAGTACTTC